These 27 T cell receptor beta chains were sequenced from one sample in a study of blood T cell repertoires in COVID-19. The table came from immunoSEQ multiplex PCR; TCRdb's copy has only in-frame clones and leaves some out. Among about 100,000 clones listed, around four fifths were seen once. Material for sequencing was peripheral blood. The source is a man in his forties or fifties with active or convalescent COVID-19.

CDR3 amino acids: CASSERERNNEQFF. CDR3 bases: TGTGCCAGCTCCGAGCGGGAGAGGAACAATGAGCAGTTCTTC. This chain links TRBV7-3 with TRBJ2-1; 8 nucleotides match TRBD2. The CDR3 consists of 14 residues. V was pared by 8 bases and J by 5 bases, with 8 bases of the junction left unmatched. Germline V gene lookup returns CDR1 SGHTA and CDR2 FQGTGA.

This sequence joins TRBV30 and TRBJ2-5, with TRBD2 identical over 9 bases. CDR3 length: 15 residues. Germline values: CDR1 GTSNPN, CDR2 SVGIG (reference sequence). The junction had 8 bases not matched to a gene; V was cut back by 2 bases and J by 4 bases. The CDR3 sequence: CAWSIGLAGSETQYF. DNA of the CDR3: TGTGCCTGGAGTATCGGGCTAGCGGGATCAGAGACCCAGTACTTC.

The gene calls are TRBV20-1 and TRBJ1-1; 9 positions match TRBD1. This CDR3 has 17 amino acids. The junction had 11 bases not matched to a gene; V was cut back by 3 bases and J by 0 bases. Looked up from germline, CDR1 is DFQATT and CDR2 is SNEGSKA (reference sequence). CDR3 nucleotides: TGCAGTGCTAGTAGAGGGAGACAGGGGGGCTTGAACACTGAAGCTTTCTTT. Translated: CSASRGRQGGLNTEAFF.

CDR3 loop: CASNSLNYEQYF. Here the CDR3 DNA reads TGTGCCAGCAACTCACTGAACTACGAGCAGTACTTC. The J gene is TRBJ2-7, the V gene TRBV2; no clear D gene. CDR1 SNHLY and CDR2 FYNNEI come from the germline V gene. The length of the CDR3 is 12 residues. Trimming cost V 7 bases and J 3 bases, with 10 bases left between them.

The chain employs TRBV19 and TRBJ2-5, with D possibly being TRBD1 (6 bases). V dropped 3 bases and J dropped 2 bases, with 16 bases sitting between them. This CDR3 region has 16 residues. The germline CDR1 and CDR2 sequences are LNHDA and SQIVND (reference sequence). Here the CDR3 reads CASSMRNKGVQETQYF. Here the CDR3 DNA reads TGTGCCAGTAGTATGAGGAATAAGGGGGTACAAGAGACCCAGTACTTC.

The chain is built from TRBV19 and TRBJ1-4; 9 nucleotides match TRBD1. CDR3 length: 17 residues. The germline V gene has CDR1 LNHDA and CDR2 SQIVND (reference sequence). Trimming cost V 4 bases and J 3 bases; bases outside gene matches: 9. CDR3 in amino acids: CASSSGTGQGSNEKLFF. The CDR3 nucleotides read TGTGCCAGTAGTAGTGGGACAGGACAGGGGTCTAATGAAAAACTGTTTTTT.

The chain uses TRBV30 and TRBJ1-4, with D uncertain. This CDR3 has 12 amino acids. Deletions cut 3 bases from V and 7 bases from J, with 9 bases between. The germline CDR1 and CDR2 sequences are GTSNPN and SVGIG (reference sequence). CDR3 region: CAWSGFSEKLFF. The CDR3 DNA is TGTGCCTGGAGCGGGTTTTCTGAAAAACTGTTTTTT.

The chain employs TRBV11-3 and TRBJ2-5; 11 nucleotides line up with TRBD2. From germline, CDR1 is SGHNT and CDR2 YENEEA. Unmatched junction bases numbered 4, after V lost 5 bases and J lost 2 bases. This CDR3 has 15 amino acids. The CDR3 bases are TGTGCCAGCAGCGTGGGACTAGCGGTTCAAGAGACCCAGTACTTC. Protein: CASSVGLAVQETQYF. Drawing the rest from reference TRBV11-3 and TRBJ2-5, the complete variable domain is EAGVVQSPRYKIIEKKQPVAFWCNPISGHNTLYWYLQNLGQGPELLIRYENEEAVDDSQLPKDRFSAERLKGVDSTLKIQPAELGDSAVYLCASSVGLAVQETQYFGPGTRLLVL.

This clone has only a few counts. CDR3 region: CAWTRGYYGYTF. The CDR3 region has the DNA TGTGCCTGGACTAGGGGTTACTATGGCTACACCTTC. The chain combines TRBV30 with TRBJ1-2, with D perhaps TRBD1 (5 bases). The V end was cut by 4 bases, the J end by 3 bases, with 9 bases between. The CDR3 has 12 residues. Germline V gene data show CDR1 as GTSNPN and CDR2 as SVGIG (reference sequence).

V usage is TRBV24-1 and J usage is TRBJ2-5; tentatively, D is TRBD1 (7 bases). The CDR3 has 13 residues. Germline values: CDR1 KGHDR, CDR2 SFDVKD. V dropped 7 bases and J dropped 4 bases, with 12 bases sitting between them. The CDR3 reads CATRSQGGETQYF. The CDR3 DNA follows: TGTGCCACCAGGTCGCAGGGGGGAGAGACCCAGTACTTC.

V is TRBV24-1 and J is TRBJ2-5; a weak D match, TRBD2 (7 bases). This CDR3 has 16 amino acids. From germline, CDR1 is KGHDR and CDR2 SFDVKD. Trimming took 5 bases from V and 2 from J, leaving 17 bases between them. Here the CDR3 reads CATSGSRRGAQETQYF. The CDR3 region has the DNA TGTGCCACCAGTGGCTCGAGACGGGGGGCACAAGAGACCCAGTACTTC.

The chain employs TRBV19 and TRBJ2-6; 7 bases are shared with TRBD1. CDR3 length: 16 amino acids. With 5 bases clipped from V and 1 base from J, the junction kept 5 bases outside the gene matches. Germline assignment: CDR1 LNHDA and CDR2 SQIVND (reference sequence). The CDR3 bases are TGTGCCAGTAGTGAGAGCAGGGGGTCTGGGGCCAACGTCCTGACTTTC. It encodes CASSESRGSGANVLTF.

The chain links TRBV5-4 to TRBJ2-7, with a possible D match to TRBD2 (5 bases). From germline, CDR1 is SGHNT and CDR2 YYREEE (reference sequence). The CDR3 sequence is 14 residues long. The V end lost 2 bases, the J end lost 2 bases, and 11 bases lay between the germline ends. CDR3 loop: CASSLGLTPYEQYF. The CDR3 DNA is TGTGCCAGCAGCTTAGGACTCACTCCCTACGAGCAGTACTTC.

The chain recombines TRBV29-1 with TRBJ1-2; 11 nucleotides line up with TRBD1. V was pared by 5 bases and J by 7 bases, with 9 bases of the junction left unmatched. The CDR3 runs 14 residues. Looked up from germline, CDR1 is SQVTM and CDR2 is ANQGSEA. The CDR3 nucleotides are TGCAGCGTTACTAAAGGTGGGACAGGGGGTGGCTACACCTTC. As protein: CSVTKGGTGGGYTF.

The V gene is TRBV9, the J gene TRBJ2-1, with 10 bases that match TRBD2. Unmatched junction bases numbered 4, after V lost 2 bases and J lost 8 bases. Germline lookup yields CDR1 SGDLS and CDR2 YYNGEE. CDR3 length: 14 amino acids. The CDR3 DNA reads as TGTGCCAGCAGCGTGGCTAGCGGGAGCTATGAGCAGTTCTTC. It codes for CASSVASGSYEQFF.

The chain combines TRBV7-2 with TRBJ1-1; D is unresolved. This CDR3 spans 13 amino acids. Germline V lookup: CDR1 SGHTA, CDR2 FQGNSA. V was trimmed by 6 bases and J by 5 bases, leaving 13 bases between them. The CDR3 loop is CASSRHQRTEAFF. The DNA for the CDR3 is TGTGCCAGCAGTAGACACCAGCGGACTGAAGCTTTCTTT.

CDR3 sequence (DNA): TGTGCCTGGAGCCTCGTCGACGGGTACGAAAAACTGTTTTTT. This translates into CAWSLVDGYEKLFF. The chain links TRBV30 to TRBJ1-4; D is ambiguous. The CDR3 runs to 14 residues. V was cut by 3 bases and J by 8 bases, with 16 bases left in between. CDR1 is GTSNPN and CDR2 is SVGIG in the germline V gene (reference sequence). Full variable domain (remainder filled in from reference TRBV30 and TRBJ1-4): SQTIHQWPATLVQPVGSPLSLECTVEGTSNPNLYWYRQAAGRGLQLLFYSVGIGQISSEVPQNLSASRPQDRQFILSSKKLLLSDSGFYLCAWSLVDGYEKLFFGSGTQLSVL.

The DNA of the CDR3 is TGTGCCAGCAGCCGCCCCGGACAGGGGGAAGAGACCCAGTACTTC. It codes for CASSRPGQGEETQYF. The chain has TRBV3-1 (or the pseudogene TRBV3-2) and TRBJ2-5; the match to TRBD1 covers 10 bases. V lost 4 bases and J lost 3; bases outside the gene matches: 5. Germline V gives CDR1 LGHDT, CDR2 YNNKEL (reference sequence). The CDR3 loop spans 15 amino acids.

The chain couples TRBV7-3 to TRBJ2-1; 9 nucleotides line up with TRBD2. V was pared by 1 base and J by 1 base, with 11 bases of the junction left unmatched. The CDR3 totals 19 residues. Germline CDR1 and CDR2: SGHTA and FQGTGA. CDR3 loop: CASSLRASTSGSSYNEQFF. As DNA, the CDR3 is TGTGCCAGCAGCTTAAGGGCTAGTACTAGCGGGTCTTCCTACAATGAGCAGTTCTTC.

J is TRBJ1-4 and V is TRBV10-3; the D gene is possibly TRBD1 (5 bases). Germline values: CDR1 ENHRY, CDR2 SYGVKD. V gave up 7 bases and J gave up 5 bases, with 14 bases separating them. The CDR3 covers 14 residues. The CDR3 DNA sequence: TGTGCCATCAAACCGGACAAGGGGAATGAAAAACTGTTTTTT. This translates into CAIKPDKGNEKLFF.

In DNA, the CDR3 is TGTGCCTGGAGTGTATGGGGGGGGAGCTACACCTTC. As protein: CAWSVWGGSYTF. This chain uses TRBV30 with TRBJ1-2; D is perhaps TRBD1 (5 bases). The CDR3 has 12 residues. V was pared by 0 bases and J by 9 bases, with 11 bases between. Germline loops: CDR1 GTSNPN, CDR2 SVGIG (reference sequence).

The chain recombines TRBV7-9 with TRBJ1-6; D not certain. Germline V gives CDR1 SEHNR, CDR2 FQNEAQ (reference sequence). The V end was cut by 4 bases, the J end by 14 bases, with 12 bases between. CDR3 length: 12 residues. In DNA, the CDR3 is TGTGCCAGCAGCTCTACAGCGGTAACCCTCCACTTT. Translating it yields CASSSTAVTLHF.

CDR3 sequence reads: CASSQGQGATEQYF. In DNA, the CDR3 is TGTGCCAGCAGCCAAGGACAGGGGGCGACCGAGCAGTACTTC. The chain uses TRBV3-1 (or the pseudogene TRBV3-2) and TRBJ2-7; 10 bases line up with TRBD1. Trimming cost V 1 base and J 6 bases; bases outside gene matches: 3. This CDR3 spans 14 amino acids. Germline V lookup: CDR1 LGHDT, CDR2 YNNKEL (reference sequence).

The chain uses TRBV7-9 and TRBJ1-2; 9 nucleotides align to TRBD1. V lost 0 bases, J lost 4 bases, and 3 bases stayed unmatched. Germline lookup yields CDR1 SEHNR and CDR2 FQNEAQ (reference sequence). The CDR3 is made up of 15 amino acids. As DNA, the CDR3 is TGTGCCAGCAGCTTAGCCGGGACAGGGTCCTATGGCTACACCTTC. Translated: CASSLAGTGSYGYTF.

V and J are TRBV5-1 and TRBJ2-7; 9 bases agree with TRBD1. CDR3 length: 15 residues. The V gene's germline CDR1 is SGHRS and CDR2 YFSETQ. V trimming: 4 bases; J trimming: 1 base; junction bases outside the gene matches: 6. The chain's CDR3 is CASSGTGYGSYEQYF. The CDR3 coding sequence is TGCGCCAGCAGCGGGACAGGGTACGGATCCTACGAGCAGTACTTC.

The V call is TRBV9, the J call TRBJ2-3; 14 bases agree with TRBD2. Unmatched junction bases numbered 8, after V lost 3 bases and J lost 8 bases. The CDR3 loop spans 16 amino acids. Germline V gene data show CDR1 as SGDLS and CDR2 as YYNGEE. The CDR3 region is CASSATGTSGRGTQYF. CDR3 DNA: TGTGCCAGCAGCGCCACCGGGACTAGCGGGAGAGGTACGCAGTATTTT.

This sequence joins TRBV5-1 and TRBJ2-7; maybe TRBD1 (5 bases). The length of the CDR3 is 15 residues. Germline values: CDR1 SGHRS, CDR2 YFSETQ. V was shortened by 3 bases and J by 2 bases, with 15 bases between the two germline ends. The CDR3 DNA is TGCGCCAGCAGCTACGATCCAGGGATAACCTACGAGCAGTACTTC. It encodes CASSYDPGITYEQYF.